Sequencing of this T cell receptor (beta chain) was carried out in a study of T cell changes during pregnancy in multiple sclerosis. The germline V gene has CDR1 MNHEY and CDR2 SMNVEV (reference sequence). The V gene lost 5 bases and the J gene lost 0 bases, with 10 bases spanning the gap. The CDR3 length is 14 residues. The assay was immunoSEQ multiplex PCR, and TCRdb's table has in-frame clones only and misses some. The data show about 44,000 clones, more than 75% seen once. The sequenced sample was CD8+ T cells from peripheral blood mononuclear cells, obtained after pregnancy. The receptor was derived from a female donor in good health, enrolled as a control in a pregnancy study. The J gene is TRBJ2-5, the V gene TRBV27; D is perhaps TRBD1 (6 bases). CDR3 residues: CASSPTGNQETQYF. The DNA of the CDR3 is TGTGCCAGCAGTCCAACAGGGAACCAAGAGACCCAGTACTTC.